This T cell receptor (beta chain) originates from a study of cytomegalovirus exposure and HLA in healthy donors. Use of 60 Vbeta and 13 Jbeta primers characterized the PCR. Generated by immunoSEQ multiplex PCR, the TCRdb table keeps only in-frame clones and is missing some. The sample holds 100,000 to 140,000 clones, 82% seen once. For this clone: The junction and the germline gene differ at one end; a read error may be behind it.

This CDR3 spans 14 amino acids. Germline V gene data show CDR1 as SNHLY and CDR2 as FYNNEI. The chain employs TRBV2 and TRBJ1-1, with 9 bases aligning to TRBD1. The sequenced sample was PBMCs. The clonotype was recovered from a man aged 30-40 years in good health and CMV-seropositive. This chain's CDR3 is CAGSKDRGRTEAFF. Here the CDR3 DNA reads TGTGCCGGCAGTAAGGACAGGGGTAGAACTGAAGCTTTCTTT.